The clone carrying this T cell receptor beta chain was picked up many times. Its antigen remains unidentified. This sample was included in a study of molecular identifiers for immune sequencing clone quantification. Study-level results: In a background of around 1 million naive cells, spiked Jurkat TCR RNA from one cell was reportedly detectable.

The V end was cut by 5 bases, the J end by 9 bases, with 5 bases between. Per germline, CDR1 LGHDT and CDR2 YNNKEL (reference sequence). CDR3 length: 10 amino acids. Bulk libraries came from a prior protocol with listed TCR primers. TCRdb itself ran the PCR reads through MiXCR, one entry per CDR3 protein. Found here are roughly 300,000 distinct CDR3 sequences, roughly a quarter of them singletons; the top ten hold about 0.7%. Source material for naive CD8 libraries was roughly 20,000 to 1,000,000 sorted cells, with 10%, 30% or 50% RNA. The chain couples TRBV3-1 to TRBJ2-4, with D uncertain. The source is a human donor in good health. Some libraries in this study had Jurkat cell RNA spiked in. Sequenced sample: naive CD8+ T cells from blood, with Jurkat cell RNA spiked in. Subset noted: FACS-sorted CD8+CD4-CCR7+CD45RA+ naive T cells. The CDR3 spells CASSNGIQYF. CDR3 coding DNA: TGTGCCAGCAGCAATGGCATTCAGTACTTC.